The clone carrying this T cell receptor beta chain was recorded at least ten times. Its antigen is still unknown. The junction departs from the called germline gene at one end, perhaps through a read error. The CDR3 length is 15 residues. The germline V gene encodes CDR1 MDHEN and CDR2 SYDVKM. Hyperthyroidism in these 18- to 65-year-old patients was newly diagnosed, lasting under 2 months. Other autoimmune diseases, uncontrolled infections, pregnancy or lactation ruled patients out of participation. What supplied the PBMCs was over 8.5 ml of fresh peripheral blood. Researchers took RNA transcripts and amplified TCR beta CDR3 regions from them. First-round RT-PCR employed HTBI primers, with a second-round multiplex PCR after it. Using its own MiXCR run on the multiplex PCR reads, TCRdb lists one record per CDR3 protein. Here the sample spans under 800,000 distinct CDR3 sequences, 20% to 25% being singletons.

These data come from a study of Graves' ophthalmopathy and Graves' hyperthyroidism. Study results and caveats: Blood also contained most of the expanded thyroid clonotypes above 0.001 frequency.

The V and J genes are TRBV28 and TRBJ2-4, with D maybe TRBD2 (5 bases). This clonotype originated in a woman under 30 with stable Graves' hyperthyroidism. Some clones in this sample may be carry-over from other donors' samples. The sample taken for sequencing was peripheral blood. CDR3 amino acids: CASSLGVVAKNIKYF. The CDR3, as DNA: TGTGCCAGCAGTTTGGGAGTAGTAGCCAAAAACATTAAGTACTTC.